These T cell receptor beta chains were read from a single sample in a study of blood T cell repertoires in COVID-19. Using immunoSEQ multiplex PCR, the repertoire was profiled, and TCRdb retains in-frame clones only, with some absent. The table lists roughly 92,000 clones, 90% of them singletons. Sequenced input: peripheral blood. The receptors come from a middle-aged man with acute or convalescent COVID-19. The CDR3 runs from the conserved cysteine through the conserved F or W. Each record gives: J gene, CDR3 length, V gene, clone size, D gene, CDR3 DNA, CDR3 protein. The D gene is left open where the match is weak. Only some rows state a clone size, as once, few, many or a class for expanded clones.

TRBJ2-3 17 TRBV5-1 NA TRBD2 TGCGCCAGCAGCTCCGGACTAGCGGGAGGGCCTATGGATACGCAGTATTTT CASSSGLAGGPMDTQYF
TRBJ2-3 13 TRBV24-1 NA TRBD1 TGTGCCACCCGGACAGGGGGGTCAGATACGCAGTATTTT CATRTGGSDTQYF
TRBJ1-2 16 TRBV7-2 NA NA TGTGCCAGCAGCTTAGGGGTTGGCGGGGGTTCCTATGGCTACACCTTC CASSLGVGGGSYGYTF
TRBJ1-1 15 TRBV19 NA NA TGTGCCAGTAGTCAGTCGACAAATTACAACACTGAAGCTTTCTTT CASSQSTNYNTEAFF
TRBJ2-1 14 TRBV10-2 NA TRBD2 TGCGCCAGCAGAGTAGCGGGTCCGGTTAATGAGCAGTTCTTC CASRVAGPVNEQFF
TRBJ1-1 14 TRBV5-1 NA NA TGCGCCAGCAGCTTGGAGACAGGGAACACTGAAGCTTTCTTT CASSLETGNTEAFF
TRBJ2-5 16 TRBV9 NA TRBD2 TGTGCCAGCAGCTCCCCTTTCGGGGGGTTCCAAGAGACCCAGTACTTC CASSSPFGGFQETQYF
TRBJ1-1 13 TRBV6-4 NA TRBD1 TGTGCCAGCAGTGTTGACAGGGGGGCTGAAGCTTTCTTT CASSVDRGAEAFF
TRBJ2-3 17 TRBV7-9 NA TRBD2 TGTGCCAGCAGCTTATGGGGACTAGCGCAATCTACAGATACGCAGTATTTT CASSLWGLAQSTDTQYF
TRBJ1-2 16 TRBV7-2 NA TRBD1 TGTGCCAGCAGCTTAGACTTGTGGACAGGGAAGAGTGGCTACACCTTC CASSLDLWTGKSGYTF
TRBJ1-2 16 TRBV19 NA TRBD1 TGTGCCAGTAGTATTGACAGGGGAAAAGCTAACTATGGCTACACCTTC CASSIDRGKANYGYTF
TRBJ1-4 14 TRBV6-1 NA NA TGTGCCAGCAGTGAACAGGTGGCGGGGCAAAAACTGTTTTTT CASSEQVAGQKLFF
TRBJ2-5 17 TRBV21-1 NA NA TGTGCCAGCAGTGACAACGCCGGGACTCCCCGCCAAGAGACCCAGTACTTC CASSDNAGTPRQETQYF
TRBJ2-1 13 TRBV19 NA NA TGTGCCAGTAGCGGGAGCGCGGGCAATGAGCAGTTCTTC CASSGSAGNEQFF
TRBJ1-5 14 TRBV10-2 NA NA TGCGCCAGCACGGGACTGAATAGCAATCAGCCCCAGCATTTT CASTGLNSNQPQHF
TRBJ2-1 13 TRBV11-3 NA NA TGTGCCAGCAGCTTAGCCGGGGGAAATGAGCAGTTCTTC CASSLAGGNEQFF
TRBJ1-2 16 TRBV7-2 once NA TGTGCCAGCAGCTCCCCAGGGGCCCTGAGGATATCGAGCTACACCTTC CASSSPGALRISSYTF
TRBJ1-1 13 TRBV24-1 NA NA TGTGCCACCAGGACGGGAGCGGACACTGAAGCTTTCTTT CATRTGADTEAFF
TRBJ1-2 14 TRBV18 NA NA TGTGCCAGCTCACCGGGAGTGGCTAACTATGGCTACACCTTC CASSPGVANYGYTF
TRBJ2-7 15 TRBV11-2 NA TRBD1 TGTGCCAGCAGCTTACGAGGACAGGGCCTCTACGAGCAGTACTTC CASSLRGQGLYEQYF
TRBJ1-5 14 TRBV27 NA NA TGTGCCAGCAGTTTTGGGGGGTCGGGTCAGCCCCAGCATTTT CASSFGGSGQPQHF
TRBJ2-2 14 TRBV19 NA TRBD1 TGTGCCAGCCGGGACAGGCCGAACACCGGGGAGCTGTTTTTT CASRDRPNTGELFF
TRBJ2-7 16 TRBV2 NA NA TGTGCCAGCAGGGCCAACAGACAGGTTGGGGTCTACGAGCAGTACTTC CASRANRQVGVYEQYF
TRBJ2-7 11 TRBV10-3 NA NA TGTGCCATCAGTGCCGTAGACGAGCAGTACTTC CAISAVDEQYF